This TCR beta chain came from a study of T cell responses to AZD1222 COVID-19 vaccine. The CDR3 totals 14 residues. Trimming pared 10 bases from V and 7 bases from J, leaving 22 bases between. CDR1 LNHDA and CDR2 SQIVND come from the germline V gene (reference sequence). Produced via immunoSEQ multiplex PCR; TCRdb's table is partial and in-frame only. The sample lists around 110,000 clones, roughly 87% seen once, with roughly 8% in the top ten. The chain joins TRBV19 to TRBJ1-2; TRBD1 might be the D (5 bases). The origin of this receptor is an adult in good health. Sequenced here: peripheral blood, sampled on day 0 of AZD1222 vaccination. The CDR3 region has the DNA TGTGCCACCAACCCAGGCAGGGAGATAGGTGGCTACACCTTC. This sequence encodes CATNPGREIGGYTF.